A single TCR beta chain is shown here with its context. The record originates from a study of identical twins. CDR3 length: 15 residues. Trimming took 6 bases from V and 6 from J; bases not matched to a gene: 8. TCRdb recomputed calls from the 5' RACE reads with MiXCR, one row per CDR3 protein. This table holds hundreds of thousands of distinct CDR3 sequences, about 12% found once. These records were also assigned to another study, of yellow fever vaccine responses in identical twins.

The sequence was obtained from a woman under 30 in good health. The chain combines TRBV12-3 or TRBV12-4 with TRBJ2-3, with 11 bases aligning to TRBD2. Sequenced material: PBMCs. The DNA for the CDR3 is TGTGCCAGCAGCGCTAGCGGGGGGTACGTGGATACGCAGTATTTT. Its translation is CASSASGGYVDTQYF.